This record looks at one T cell receptor (beta chain) sequence and its context. What it binds is not known. Any history of autoimmune disease or systemic immunosuppression disqualified patients. The data were taken from a study of OX40 agonist ivuxolimab in advanced cancers. Study in general: Prior therapy, whether anti-PD-1, anti-PD-L1 or anti-CTLA-4, was allowed, and roughly 40% had some. Study conclusions and caveats: Relative to CD4+, CD8+ T cells held more expanded clones on average. The study observed clonal expansion of CD4+ and CD8+ blood T cells by week 6 at 0.1 to 3.0 mg/kg.

TCRdb keeps only in-frame clones here, not all; method: immunoSEQ multiplex PCR. The sample consists of about 46,000 clones, roughly 90% of them appearing once. CDR1 is SEHNR, CDR2 FQNEAQ, per germline (reference sequence). V trimming: 11 bases; J trimming: 4 bases; junction bases outside the gene matches: 10. This CDR3 region has 14 residues. V usage is TRBV7-9 and J usage is TRBJ2-3; TRBD2 aligns across 9 bases. The sequence derives from an adult with an advanced solid tumor such as melanoma, head and neck, liver or kidney cancer. The source was CD4+ or CD8+ T cells sorted from blood, collected in a trial of the OX40 agonist ivuxolimab. This chain's CDR3 is CAFQVGGRADTQYF. The CDR3 DNA sequence: TGTGCCTTCCAGGTGGGCGGGAGGGCAGATACGCAGTATTTT.